What follows is one T cell receptor beta chain and its context. Its antigen remains unknown. Libraries were prepared by immunoSEQ multiplex PCR; TCRdb keeps only in-frame clonotypes and omits some of them. The sample holds fewer than 150,000 clones, around 89% seen once. The germline V gene encodes CDR1 SGDLS and CDR2 YYNGEE. CDR3 length: 15 residues. Trimming removed 2 bases at V and 0 bases at J, with 12 bases between. The analysis combined second doses at about 4 or about 12 weeks. This sample is drawn from a study of T cell responses to AZD1222 COVID-19 vaccine. Study results and limitations: Repertoires were obtained only post-peak T cell response. With two AZD1222 doses given, Spike-specific TCR breadth and depth both rose. Clonal diversity may have been underestimated, and the donors were mostly white British, with more females than males.

V usage is TRBV9 and J usage is TRBJ2-7; perhaps TRBD1 as D (5 bases). The sequencing used peripheral blood, collected 28 days after the second AZD1222 dose. This receptor was identified in an adult who received the AZD1222 COVID-19 vaccine. The CDR3 protein is CASSVTTEASYEQYF. The CDR3 region has the DNA TGTGCCAGCAGCGTTACGACAGAGGCCTCCTACGAGCAGTACTTC.